Listed here is a single T cell receptor beta chain. Its recognized antigen is unknown. Base qualities are missing; no much larger clone stands one base away. At diagnosis, peripheral blood, uninvolved tumor-adjacent lung and tumor were collected and were preserved as a mix of fresh-frozen and FFPE material. For TCR repertoire profiling, the blood samples were analyzed as peripheral blood mononuclear cells. The immunoSEQ Assay was used to sequence TCR beta CDR3 regions from DNA. The authors' analysis ran thus. T cell density was computed as TCR beta template counts normalized to usable DNA estimated by amplifying housekeeping genes. Richness was estimated using the preseqR package, with extrapolation to 400,000 templates for PBMC samples and to 120,000 templates for tissue samples. Clonality was defined by subtracting Pielou's evenness from one. To identify tissue-enriched TCRs, differential abundance testing was run on productive amino-acid clonotypes with a minimum total count of 5 and an alpha of 0.1. The Jaccard Index and the Morisita Overlap Index were used to measure repertoire overlap between compartments. GLIPH grouped TCR beta CDR3s together with public tetramer-defined viral CDR3s, and a viral motif had to include at least three viral sequences and also show V-gene enrichment. Here the immuneACCESS table is served through TCRdb, limited to in-frame sequences with V and J called. Missing clones are a known gap in these copies; in checked studies unresolved V genes cover under half, and the rest lacks a known reason. V and J calls and clone size are those listed in that table; D and trimming were worked out from the DNA. The sample table lists over 30,000 clones, 86% of them with a count of one. Together, the top ten hold about 5% of the sample.

From the germline V gene, CDR1 is SGHTA and CDR2 is FQGTGA. Its CDR3 holds 16 amino acids, cysteine through phenylalanine. Left in the record is the CDR3 DNA by itself, 48 bases read in frame from the first base. Trimming removed 2 bases from V and 2 bases from J, leaving 14 bases between the germline ends. The sample belongs to a study of T cells in localized non-small cell lung cancer (dated by TCRdb to 2020 to 2022). Turning to the overall study: The study analyzed T cell repertoires of a few hundred early-stage NSCLC patients, comparing tumors and uninvolved tumor-adjacent lungs. NSCLC patients had a mean age of around 70 years, and 120 to 150 were male and 107 female. The cohort consisted of approximately 240 treatment-naive NSCLC patients whose localized lung tumors had been resected. Paper-wide results and their limitations: Longer overall survival was associated with higher blood T cell density, whereas shorter survival was associated with higher adjacent-lung clonality. A median of about 61 of the top 100 tumor clones turned up in the paired uninvolved adjacent lung, and 25 to 35 of those clones also ranked among the top 100 of that same adjacent lung. Because multi-region sequencing of the tumors was not done, intratumor heterogeneity could not be ruled out. Uninvolved tumor-adjacent lung showed the highest T cell clonality, higher than tumor, which suggests more focused antigenic responses in the uninvolved tumor-adjacent lung. Since the design was exploratory, TCR variables were selected using unadjusted p-values with no false-discovery rate correction.

The chain is made from TRBV7-3 and TRBJ2-3; the D region possibly corresponds to TRBD1 (6 bases align). The TCR sequence derives from a male donor older than 55 with stage II lung adenocarcinoma. Sequences were derived from peripheral blood mononuclear cells, sampled before any cancer treatment. At the DNA level, the sequence is TGTGCCAGCAGCTTAGGGGTGGGGACAAACACAGATACGCAGTATTTT. It is translated as CASSLGVGTNTDTQYF.